The rows below give T cell receptor beta chains drawn from one sample of a study of cytomegalovirus exposure and HLA in healthy donors. The method was immunoSEQ multiplex PCR; TCRdb's version includes in-frame clones alone and lacks a portion of them. The table records 240,000 or so clones, around 76% of them present only once. Input material: PBMCs. These receptors came from a woman aged 35 to 49 in good health and CMV-seropositive. The CDR3 runs from the conserved cysteine through the conserved F or W. A D gene is named only where the DNA matches it firmly. Clone size is shown for a subset of rows, as once, few, many or a class of expanded clone.

CDR3 length,J gene,D gene,V gene,clone size,CDR3 protein,CDR3 DNA
14,TRBJ2-5,TRBD1,TRBV6-5,once,CASSLTGAQETQYF,TGTGCCAGCAGCCTAACAGGGGCTCAAGAGACCCAGTACTTC
15,TRBJ2-5,-,TRBV4-1,-,CASSQDRPTGETQYF,TGCGCCAGCAGCCAAGATAGGCCGACGGGGGAGACCCAGTACTTC
12,TRBJ1-5,-,TRBV7-9,-,CASSLRGQPQHF,TGTGCCAGCAGCTTACGCGGGCAGCCCCAGCATTTT
14,TRBJ2-3,-,TRBV6-5,-,CASSLGSATDTQYF,TGTGCCAGCAGTTTGGGGAGCGCCACAGATACGCAGTATTTT
17,TRBJ2-5,-,TRBV21-1,-,CASSNSKEQSRRETQYF,TGTGCCAGCAGCAACAGTAAGGAACAGTCCCGTCGAGAGACCCAGTACTTC
14,TRBJ2-7,TRBD2,TRBV11-2,-,CATQSTAGGNEQYF,TGTGCCACCCAGAGTACAGCGGGAGGTAACGAGCAGTACTTC
15,TRBJ2-7,TRBD1,TRBV10-3,-,CAISTGTDPSYEQYF,TGTGCCATCAGTACGGGGACAGACCCTTCCTACGAGCAGTACTTC
17,TRBJ2-5,TRBD2,TRBV7-6,-,CASSLVQASGRRETQYF,TGTGCCAGCAGCTTAGTACAGGCAAGCGGGAGGAGAGAGACCCAGTACTTC
14,TRBJ1-4,TRBD1,TRBV4-2,-,CASSQTGGYEKLFF,TGTGCCAGCAGCCAAACAGGGGGCTATGAAAAACTGTTTTTT
16,TRBJ2-3,TRBD2,TRBV6-1,-,CASSGRTSAFTDTQYF,TGTGCCAGCAGTGGTCGGACTAGCGCCTTCACAGATACGCAGTATTTT
14,TRBJ2-7,TRBD1,TRBV6-5,-,CASSYDRGLYEQYF,TGTGCCAGCAGTTACGACAGGGGCCTTTACGAGCAGTACTTC
15,TRBJ2-4,-,TRBV5-1,-,CASSPSPDTKNIQYF,TGCGCCAGCAGCCCTTCCCCTGACACGAAAAACATTCAGTACTTC
14,TRBJ1-1,-,TRBV6-1,few,CASRAPQGPSEAFF,TGTGCCAGCAGAGCCCCACAGGGTCCTTCTGAAGCTTTCTTT
15,TRBJ2-2,TRBD2,TRBV7-2,-,CASSRTSGVGGELFF,TGTGCCAGCAGCCGAACTAGCGGGGTCGGCGGGGAGCTGTTTTTT
15,TRBJ1-2,TRBD1,TRBV2,-,CASSQGQVGSHGYTF,TGTGCCAGCAGCCAAGGACAGGTTGGGTCGCATGGCTACACCTTC
17,TRBJ2-1,TRBD2,TRBV6-4,-,CASSEELAGGGYNEQFF,TGTGCCAGCAGTGAAGAGTTGGCGGGAGGAGGGTACAATGAGCAGTTCTTC
14,TRBJ1-2,TRBD1,TRBV5-4,-,CASSWDRANYGYTF,TGTGCCAGCAGCTGGGACAGGGCCAACTATGGCTACACCTTC
13,TRBJ2-7,-,TRBV7-2,-,CASSPDYPAEQYF,TGTGCCAGCAGCCCAGACTACCCGGCCGAGCAGTACTTC
15,TRBJ1-6,TRBD1,TRBV2,once,CASTRDRGGYSPLHF,TGTGCCAGCACCAGGGACAGGGGAGGTTATTCACCCCTCCACTTT
14,TRBJ2-7,-,TRBV7-9,few,CASSLLAGTYEQYF,TGTGCCAGCAGCTTACTGGCGGGGACCTACGAGCAGTACTTC
11,TRBJ2-7,-,TRBV7-9,-,CSSLYGNEQYF,TGTTCCAGCCTCTACGGGAACGAGCAGTACTTC
17,TRBJ2-3,TRBD2,TRBV7-2,-,CASSLLAGGLRTDTQYF,TGTGCCAGCAGCTTATTAGCGGGGGGCCTACGCACAGATACGCAGTATTTT
14,TRBJ2-7,TRBD1,TRBV7-9,-,CSSSLTGGEDEQYF,TGTTCCAGCAGCTTAACAGGGGGCGAGGACGAGCAGTACTTC
13,TRBJ2-4,TRBD2,TRBV30,-,CAWKSGGAYIQYF,TGTGCCTGGAAAAGCGGGGGGGCGTACATTCAGTACTTC
17,TRBJ1-6,-,TRBV27,-,CASSLRGGGSYNSPLHF,TGTGCCAGCAGTTTGCGTGGAGGTGGCTCCTATAATTCACCCCTCCACTTT
15,TRBJ2-2,-,TRBV5-6,-,CASSFPGVFSGELFF,TGTGCCAGCAGCTTCCCGGGAGTGTTTTCCGGGGAGCTGTTTTTT
16,TRBJ2-1,-,TRBV5-4,-,CASSPGGGTAFNEQFF,TGTGCCAGCAGCCCTGGAGGGGGGACAGCATTTAATGAGCAGTTCTTC
12,TRBJ1-2,TRBD1,TRBV6-1,-,CASSRQGAGYTF,TGTGCCAGCAGTAGACAGGGCGCGGGCTACACCTTC
14,TRBJ2-7,-,TRBV7-9,-,CSSSLSSGGDEQYF,TGTTCCAGCAGCTTAAGTAGTGGCGGCGACGAGCAGTACTTC